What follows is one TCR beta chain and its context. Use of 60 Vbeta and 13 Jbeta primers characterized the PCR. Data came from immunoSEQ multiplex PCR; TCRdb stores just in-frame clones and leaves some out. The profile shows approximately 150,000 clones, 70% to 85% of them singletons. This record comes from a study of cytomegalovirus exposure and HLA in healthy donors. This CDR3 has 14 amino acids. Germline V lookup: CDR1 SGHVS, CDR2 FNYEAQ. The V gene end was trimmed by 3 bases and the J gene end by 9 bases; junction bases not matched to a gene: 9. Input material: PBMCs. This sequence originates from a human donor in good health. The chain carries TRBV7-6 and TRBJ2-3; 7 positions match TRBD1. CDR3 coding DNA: TGTGCCAGCAGCTTCCAGGGGGTGGCGCGGACGCAGTATTTT. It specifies CASSFQGVARTQYF.